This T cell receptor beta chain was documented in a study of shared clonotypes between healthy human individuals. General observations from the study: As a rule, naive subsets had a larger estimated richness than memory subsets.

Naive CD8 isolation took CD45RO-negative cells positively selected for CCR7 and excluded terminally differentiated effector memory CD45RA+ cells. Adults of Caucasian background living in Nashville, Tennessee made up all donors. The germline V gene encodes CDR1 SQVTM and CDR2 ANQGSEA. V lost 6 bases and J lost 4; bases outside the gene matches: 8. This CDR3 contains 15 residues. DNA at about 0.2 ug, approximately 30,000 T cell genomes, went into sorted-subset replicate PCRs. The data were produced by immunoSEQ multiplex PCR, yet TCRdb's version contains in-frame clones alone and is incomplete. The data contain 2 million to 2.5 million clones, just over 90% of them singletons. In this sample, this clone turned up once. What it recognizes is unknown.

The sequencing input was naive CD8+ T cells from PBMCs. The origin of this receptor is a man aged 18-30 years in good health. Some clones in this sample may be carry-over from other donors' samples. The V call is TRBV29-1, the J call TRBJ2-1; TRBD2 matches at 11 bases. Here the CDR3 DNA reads TGCAGCGTCGGGACTAGCGGATATTTGTACAATGAGCAGTTCTTC. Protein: CSVGTSGYLYNEQFF.